The clone carrying this T cell receptor beta chain has just one count. The record originates from a study of T cells in tumors after PD-1 blockade. Study details: A subset received ongoing vismodegib 150 mg daily alongside anti-PD-1 therapy.

The repertoire was sequenced with immunoSEQ multiplex PCR; TCRdb's copy has only in-frame clones and lacks some. The repertoire has roughly 50,000 clones, roughly 80% of them found once; the top ten carry approximately 4.1%. CDR3 length equals 12 residues. The germline CDR1 and CDR2 sequences are SEHNR and FQNEAQ (reference sequence). V was pared by 4 bases and J by 11 bases, with 7 bases of the junction left unmatched. J is TRBJ1-1 and V is TRBV7-9; 7 bases match TRBD1. Material: PBMCs, obtained before anti-PD-1 treatment. The clonotype was recovered from a human donor with basal cell carcinoma. CDR3 DNA: TGTGCCAGCAGCTACACAGGGGAGGGGGCTTTCTTT. This encodes CASSYTGEGAFF.